This record covers a single TCR beta chain. Its antigen is still unknown. No base qualities exist here, and no much larger clone lies one base off it. This sample was taken from a study of blood T cell repertoires in COVID-19 (dated by TCRdb to 2020 to 2021). Broadly, across the study: Collaborator samples came from the United States, Italy and Spain and covered acute and convalescent phases of COVID-19. The prospective study material was composed of cDNA or gDNA derived from T cells, B-cell-depleted T cells, or PBMCs. Subjects who had been exposed to COVID-19, were actively infected with it, or had recovered from it provided the deeply sampled blood TCRbeta repertoires that made up the dataset. The repertoires were made available in a free public database intended to serve as a resource for research on the immune response to SARS-CoV-2. Samples came from the ongoing ImmuneRACE study (first 160 participants) plus 1,254 subjects from 6 global collaborators. Sample metadata almost always included a de-identified subject ID, COVID-19 status, age in years and sex. Where available, HLA class I and class II types were taken from metadata supplied by the sample provider and were not determined by assay-based typing. General findings and caveats noted by the study authors: The amount of clinical and demographic metadata varied by source and participant and was provided uncurated.

TCRbeta CDR3 regions were amplified from genomic DNA using the immunoSEQ Assay, a bias-controlled multiplex PCR. In the original analysis: The number of nucleated cells in each sample was estimated from the amplification of reference gene primers within the assay. To quantify the absolute abundance of each unique TCRbeta CDR3 rearrangement, sequence reads were collapsed and filtered. For each sample, productive Simpson clonality was calculated as the square root of Simpson's diversity index across productive rearrangements. The clones in this table, taken by TCRdb from immuneACCESS, are in-frame only. Not every clone is retained; where verified, under half of the shortfall comes from an unresolved V gene, and the cause of the rest is unknown. That table gives V, J and clone size, and the DNA gave D and trimming. The sample includes 320,000 or so clones, with approximately 88% observed a single time. The ten largest clonotypes hold about 5% of the sample.

Enrolling through a virtual design, the prospective study's participants ranged in age from roughly 18 to 89 years and lived across some 22 United States geographic areas. To assign participants to cohorts, the prospective study relied on clinical history that participants themselves reported in a screening survey and a study questionnaire. Recovered participants in ImmuneRACE Cohort 3 were defined as having two consecutive negative NP/OP PCR tests, clearance from a healthcare professional, or resolution of symptoms. In the prospective study, mobile phlebotomists collected whole blood, serum and a nasopharyngeal or oropharyngeal swab from each participant. Additional blood draws and questionnaires over an approximately two-month period could optionally be provided by prospective study participants. Blood samples from the prospective study were shipped frozen or at room temperature prior to DNA extraction.

The CDR3, cysteine through phenylalanine, is 15 amino acids long. The retained sequence is limited to the CDR3, 45 bases, with the frame set at the first base. Trimming costs V 1 base and J 7 bases, and their ends lie 11 bases apart. In the germline V gene (reference sequence), CDR1 corresponds to SEHNR and CDR2 to FQNEAQ. The TCR originated in a man in his thirties or forties who had recovered from COVID-19. The rearranged segments are TRBV7-9 and TRBJ1-6; the D gene lacks a confident call. Sequencing was carried out using PBMCs or T cells enriched from blood (not recorded which). The CDR3 protein: CASSLGLQPNSPLHF. The nucleotides are TGTGCCAGCAGCTTAGGTCTACAGCCAAATTCACCCCTCCACTTT.